The count of the clone carrying this T cell receptor (beta chain) is one. Its antigen is undetermined. This specimen comes from a study of T cells in localized non-small cell lung cancer. Notes on the study in general: Uninvolved adjacent lung had more T cell clonality than any other tissue, topping tumor. There were a median 57 of the top 100 tumor clones appearing in adjacent lung. In the blood, greater T cell density corresponded to longer overall survival.

The CDR3 is 17 amino acids. Germline lookup yields CDR1 LGHNT and CDR2 FRNRAP. Losses at the gene ends were 4 bases for V and 5 bases for J; bases not matched to a gene: 15. The data were produced by immunoSEQ multiplex PCR, yet TCRdb's version contains in-frame clones alone and is incomplete. The data show tens of thousands of clones, around 90% seen once. This specimen was peripheral blood mononuclear cells, taken before any cancer treatment. The rearrangement uses TRBV12-5 and TRBJ2-7; 9 bases match TRBD1. The TCR sequence derives from a man aged 35 to 69 with stage III lung adenocarcinoma. CDR3 coding DNA: TGTGCTAGTGGTTCGCCTAATACCGGGACAGGGCGCCACGAGCAGTACTTC. It yields the protein CASGSPNTGTGRHEQYF.